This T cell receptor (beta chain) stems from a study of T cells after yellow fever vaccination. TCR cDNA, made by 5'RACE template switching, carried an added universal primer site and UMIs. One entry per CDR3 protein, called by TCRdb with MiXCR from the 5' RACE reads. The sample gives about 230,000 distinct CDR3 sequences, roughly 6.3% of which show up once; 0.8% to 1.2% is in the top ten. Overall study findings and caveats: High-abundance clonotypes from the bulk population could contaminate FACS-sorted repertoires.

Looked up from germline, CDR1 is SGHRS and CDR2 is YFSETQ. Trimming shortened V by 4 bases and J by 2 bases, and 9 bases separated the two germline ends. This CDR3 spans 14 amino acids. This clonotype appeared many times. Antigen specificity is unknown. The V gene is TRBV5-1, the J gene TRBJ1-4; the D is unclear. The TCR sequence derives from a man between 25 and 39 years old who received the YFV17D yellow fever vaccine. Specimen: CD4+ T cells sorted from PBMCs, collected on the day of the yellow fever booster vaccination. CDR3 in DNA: TGCGCCAGCAGCGGTGTCGGGACTAATGAAAAACTGTTTTTT. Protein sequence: CASSGVGTNEKLFF.